Following are 29 T cell receptor beta chains from one sample sequenced in a study of T cell responses to AZD1222 COVID-19 vaccine. Sequenced by immunoSEQ multiplex PCR; TCRdb stores in-frame clones only, minus some. Found here are 150,000 to 180,000 clones, roughly 90% of them singletons; the top ten hold about 20%. This specimen consisted of peripheral blood, obtained on day 0 of AZD1222 vaccination. These receptors were obtained from an adult in good health.

For the CDR3, the DNA is TGTGCCAGTAGTACCGACAGGTGGTCCGGGGAGCTGTTTTTT. Translating gives CASSTDRWSGELFF. V is TRBV19 and J is TRBJ2-2, with a possible D match to TRBD1 (6 bases). The germline V gene has CDR1 LNHDA and CDR2 SQIVND (reference sequence). V was pared by 4 bases and J by 6 bases, with 12 bases between. CDR3 size: 14 residues.

The chain links TRBV5-4 to TRBJ2-2; 7 positions agree with TRBD2. Germline CDR1 and CDR2: SGHNT and YYREEE (reference sequence). This CDR3 has 16 amino acids. V lost 0 bases and J lost 7; bases outside the gene matches: 9. This CDR3 reads CASSLARAGDLGELFF. The CDR3 coding sequence is TGTGCCAGCAGCTTGGCGAGGGCGGGGGACCTCGGGGAGCTGTTTTTT. Full variable domain (missing parts from reference TRBV5-4 and TRBJ2-2): ETGVTQSPTHLIKTRGQQVTLRCSSQSGHNTVSWYQQALGQGPQFIFQYYREEENGRGNFPPRFSGLQFPNYSSELNVNALELDDSALYLCASSLARAGDLGELFFGEGSRLTVL.

This clone was counted a single time. The rearrangement links TRBV7-2 to TRBJ2-1; 7 nucleotides align to TRBD2. The CDR3 length is 15 residues. Trimming removed 5 bases from V and 10 bases from J; junction bases left unmatched: 14. Germline V gene data show CDR1 as SGHTA and CDR2 as FQGNSA. CDR3 bases: TGTGCCAGCAGCCCCGTCGGGTTGGGAGCGGGGGAGCAGTTCTTC. Its translation: CASSPVGLGAGEQFF. Full variable domain (remainder filled in from reference TRBV7-2 and TRBJ2-1): GAGVSQSPSNKVTEKGKDVELRCDPISGHTALYWYRQSLGQGLEFLIYFQGNSAPDKSGLPSDRFSAERTGGSVSTLTIQRTQQEDSAVYLCASSPVGLGAGEQFFGPGTRLTVL.

V usage is TRBV5-4 and J usage is TRBJ1-4; TRBD1 matches at 8 bases. Germline V gene data show CDR1 as SGHNT and CDR2 as YYREEE (reference sequence). The CDR3 has 17 residues. J gave up 0 bases and V 4 bases, and 8 bases lay outside the gene matches. CDR3 loop: CASSAGQGRSTNEKLFF. The CDR3 DNA reads as TGTGCCAGCAGCGCCGGACAGGGCCGATCAACTAATGAAAAACTGTTTTTT.

The rearrangement uses TRBV7-3 and TRBJ2-2; 11 bases match TRBD2. The CDR3 is made up of 18 amino acids. V was pared by 2 bases and J by 3 bases, with 8 bases of the junction left unmatched. Germline assignment: CDR1 SGHTA and CDR2 FQGTGA. The CDR3 DNA reads as TGTGCCAGCAGCTTAGTTCCTGGGACTAGCGGCCACACCGGGGAGCTGTTTTTT. Its translation is CASSLVPGTSGHTGELFF.

The gene calls are TRBV6-5 and TRBJ2-3; D may be TRBD2 (6 bases). The CDR3 runs 14 residues. Germline assignment: CDR1 MNHEY and CDR2 SVGAGI. Trimming stripped 8 bases from V and 1 base from J, with 13 bases between. The CDR3 nucleotides are TGTGCCAGCCACAGCGGGCAAGGCACAGATACGCAGTATTTT. Residues: CASHSGQGTDTQYF.

This sequence joins TRBV5-8 and TRBJ1-3, with D uncertain. The CDR3 covers 14 residues. Germline lookup yields CDR1 SGHTS and CDR2 YDEGEE. V was shortened by 5 bases and J by 0 bases, with 9 bases between the two germline ends. CDR3 nucleotides: TGTGCCAGCAGTGACTCTAGCTCTGGAAACACCATATATTTT. Encoded protein: CASSDSSSGNTIYF.

J is TRBJ2-3 and V is TRBV30; no clear D gene. Germline CDR1 GTSNPN, CDR2 SVGIG (reference sequence). V was cut by 1 base and J by 0 bases, with 2 bases left in between. The CDR3 spans 12 residues. CDR3 DNA sequence: TGTGCCTGGAGTGACAGCACAGATACGCAGTATTTT. Encoded protein: CAWSDSTDTQYF.

The chain employs TRBV28 and TRBJ1-5; the match to TRBD1 covers 7 bases. J gave up 0 bases and V 7 bases, and 15 bases lay outside the gene matches. Germline V gene lookup returns CDR1 MDHEN and CDR2 SYDVKM. The CDR3 is 18 amino acids. Written as DNA, the CDR3 is TGTGCCAGCATCGAGGCCGGGACAGCAACCTTTAGCAATCAGCCCCAGCATTTT. Its protein product is CASIEAGTATFSNQPQHF.

The V call is TRBV7-9, the J call TRBJ2-3; D may be TRBD1 (6 bases). Trimming removed 8 bases at V and 6 bases at J, with 30 bases between. The CDR3 totals 18 residues. Germline V gene data show CDR1 as SEHNR and CDR2 as FQNEAQ (reference sequence). The DNA of the CDR3 is TGTGCCAGCTTGGATTTTAGGGGGTTACTCTCAATAGAGGATACGCAGTATTTT. Translated, it gives CASLDFRGLLSIEDTQYF.

The rearrangement uses TRBV7-8 and TRBJ2-2; D is unclear. Trimming took 2 bases from V and 0 from J, leaving 13 bases between them. Germline CDR1 is SGHVS and CDR2 is FQNEAQ. The CDR3 totals 17 residues. CDR3: CASSLPFGEPNTGELFF. The CDR3 nucleotides are TGTGCCAGCAGCTTACCCTTTGGGGAACCGAACACCGGGGAGCTGTTTTTT.

The chain uses TRBV27 and TRBJ1-5; D is unresolved. Germline V gene sequence: CDR1 MNHEY, CDR2 SMNVEV (reference sequence). V was trimmed by 3 bases and J by 3 bases, leaving 15 bases between them. The CDR3 has 16 amino acids. The DNA of the CDR3 is TGTGCCAGCAGTTTGATGCCCCCGGCATCCAATCAGCCCCAGCATTTT. Translation gives CASSLMPPASNQPQHF.

The gene calls are TRBV18 and TRBJ1-5; TRBD1 might be the D (5 bases). This CDR3 contains 14 residues. Looked up from germline, CDR1 is KGHSH and CDR2 is LQKENI. The V end lost 3 bases, the J end lost 5 bases, and 11 bases lay between the germline ends. Here the CDR3 reads CASSPSSGDQPQHF. Here the CDR3 DNA reads TGTGCCAGCTCACCTAGTTCGGGGGATCAGCCCCAGCATTTT. The full variable domain, with the rest looked up from reference TRBV18 and TRBJ1-5, is NAGVMQNPRHLVRRRGQEARLRCSPMKGHSHVYWYRQLPEEGLKFMVYLQKENIIDESGMPKERFSAEFPKEGPSILRIQQVVRGDSAAYFCASSPSSGDQPQHFGDGTRLSIL.

This sequence joins TRBV7-2 and TRBJ2-5, with D tentatively TRBD2 (6 bases). CDR1 and CDR2 from the germline V gene are SGHTA and FQGNSA. CDR3 length equals 15 residues. Trimming left V 5 bases short and J 1 base short, with 14 bases between. In DNA form, the CDR3 reads TGTGCCAGCAGCCCAGGGACTTCCCTCCAAGAGACCCAGTACTTC. This gives the protein CASSPGTSLQETQYF.

This chain uses TRBV9 with TRBJ1-2; D is undetermined. This CDR3 region has 15 residues. V was cut by 4 bases and J by 6 bases, with 19 bases left in between. Germline V gene lookup returns CDR1 SGDLS and CDR2 YYNGEE. CDR3 residues: CASSFLTGTGDGYTF. The CDR3 nucleotides read TGTGCCAGCAGCTTTTTGACCGGCACTGGCGATGGCTACACCTTC.

This clone was observed a few times. The CDR3 region is CASSIMQGSEAFF. The CDR3 DNA follows: TGTGCCAGTAGTATTATGCAGGGGTCTGAAGCTTTCTTT. The V and J genes are TRBV19 and TRBJ1-1, with a tentative D call TRBD1 (6 bases). CDR3 size: 13 residues. The V end was cut by 3 bases, the J end by 6 bases, with 11 bases between. Germline assignment: CDR1 LNHDA and CDR2 SQIVND (reference sequence).

Only one count was recorded for this clone. V is TRBV15 and J is TRBJ2-7; D remains ambiguous. The germline V and J ends were trimmed by 0 bases and 3 bases, with 12 bases remaining between them. The CDR3 has 15 amino acids. CDR1 and CDR2 (germline): LNHNV, YYDKDF (reference sequence). The CDR3 DNA sequence: TGTGCCACCAGCAGAGACCGGTACATGCTCTACGAGCAGTACTTC. The encoded protein is CATSRDRYMLYEQYF.

The rearrangement uses TRBV7-9 and TRBJ2-7; D might be TRBD2 (6 bases). CDR1 and CDR2 (germline): SEHNR, FQNEAQ (reference sequence). Trimming left V 5 bases short and J 4 bases short, with 15 bases between. The CDR3 has 14 residues. The DNA of the CDR3 is TGTGCCAGCAGCCGCGGGCGGGGCACTTACGAGCAGTACTTC. This sequence encodes CASSRGRGTYEQYF.

The DNA for the CDR3 is TGTGCCTGGAGTCTAACCGGGACAGGGGCTTCCTATAATTCACCCCTCCACTTT. This codes for CAWSLTGTGASYNSPLHF. This chain connects TRBV30 to TRBJ1-6; 10 bases align to TRBD1. Trimming removed 2 bases from V and 1 base from J; junction bases left unmatched: 8. The CDR3 contains 18 residues. The germline gives CDR1 GTSNPN, CDR2 SVGIG (reference sequence).

This clone was recorded only once. This chain links TRBV2 with TRBJ1-2, with D uncertain. This CDR3 region has 13 residues. Trimming took 2 bases from V and 7 from J, leaving 11 bases between them. Germline CDR1 is SNHLY and CDR2 is FYNNEI. CDR3 nucleotide sequence: TGTGCCAGCAGTGAAACAGCCCGTGGTGGCTACACCTTC. It yields the protein CASSETARGGYTF.

The gene calls are TRBV18 and TRBJ2-1; D ambiguous. The germline V gene has CDR1 KGHSH and CDR2 LQKENI. CDR3 size: 12 residues. V was cut by 2 bases and J by 3 bases, with 2 bases left in between. CDR3 DNA: TGTGCCAGCTCACCAGACTACAATGAGCAGTTCTTC. Its protein product is CASSPDYNEQFF. Looking up the rest from reference TRBV18 and TRBJ2-1 gives the full variable domain: NAGVMQNPRHLVRRRGQEARLRCSPMKGHSHVYWYRQLPEEGLKFMVYLQKENIIDESGMPKERFSAEFPKEGPSILRIQQVVRGDSAAYFCASSPDYNEQFFGPGTRLTVL.

The V gene is TRBV6-5, the J gene TRBJ2-7; D tentatively fits TRBD1 or TRBD2 (5 bases each). The CDR3 is 15 residues long. Germline V gene data show CDR1 as MNHEY and CDR2 as SVGAGI. V was clipped by 6 bases and J by 0 bases, with 15 bases between them. The CDR3 nucleotides read TGTGCCAGCAGCCACGGGGCGTTGAGCTCCTACGAGCAGTACTTC. It specifies CASSHGALSSYEQYF.

The J gene is TRBJ1-5, the V gene TRBV7-2, with D possibly being TRBD1 (6 bases). This CDR3 is built from 17 residues. CDR1 is SGHTA and CDR2 is FQGNSA in the germline V gene. Trimming removed 3 bases from V and 5 bases from J, with 20 bases in between. The chain's CDR3 is CASSFSRTASDDQPQHF. The CDR3 DNA reads TGTGCCAGCAGCTTTTCCCGGACAGCCTCAGACGATCAGCCCCAGCATTTT.

The rearrangement uses TRBV6-5 and TRBJ1-4; D possibly corresponds to TRBD1 (5 bases). Germline values: CDR1 MNHEY, CDR2 SVGAGI. Trimming removed 6 bases at V and 4 bases at J, with 12 bases between. CDR3 length: 14 residues. This CDR3 reads CASSPGGFNEKLFF. DNA for the CDR3: TGTGCCAGCAGCCCCGGGGGATTTAATGAAAAACTGTTTTTT.

The chain couples TRBV15 to TRBJ2-5; 7 bases line up with TRBD2. The CDR3 consists of 16 residues. V trimming: 0 bases; J trimming: 3 bases; junction bases outside the gene matches: 7. CDR1 LNHNV and CDR2 YYDKDF come from the germline V gene (reference sequence). As DNA, the CDR3 is TGTGCCACCAGCAGAGATTTGGCTAGCGGTGAAGAGACCCAGTACTTC. Translating gives CATSRDLASGEETQYF.

The CDR3 here is CASTGRGLGYTF. Here the CDR3 DNA reads TGTGCCAGCACCGGCAGGGGACTTGGCTACACCTTC. V is TRBV6-5 and J is TRBJ1-2, with TRBD1 as a possible D gene (6 bases). The germline V gene encodes CDR1 MNHEY and CDR2 SVGAGI. The germline V and J ends were trimmed by 7 bases and 7 bases, with 13 bases remaining between them. This CDR3 spans 12 amino acids.

V and J are TRBV29-1 and TRBJ2-3; the D call may be TRBD1 or TRBD2 (5 bases each). The CDR3 extends over 15 amino acids. V lost 3 bases to trimming and J lost 3 bases, with 16 bases between them. CDR1 SQVTM and CDR2 ANQGSEA come from the germline V gene. In DNA form, the CDR3 reads TGCAGCGTTGATAGCGCCAGTTGGGGGACAGATACGCAGTATTTT. Its translation is CSVDSASWGTDTQYF.

This sequence joins TRBV5-8 and TRBJ1-3, with D possibly matching TRBD1 (6 bases). V gave up 1 base and J gave up 3 bases, with 11 bases separating them. This CDR3 is built from 15 residues. Germline V gene lookup returns CDR1 SGHTS and CDR2 YDEGEE. CDR3 residues: CASSLMSRGGNTIYF. The CDR3 DNA reads TGTGCCAGCAGCTTGATGTCCAGGGGTGGAAACACCATATATTTT.

The chain joins TRBV6-2 or TRBV6-3 to TRBJ1-6; the D gene is possibly TRBD1 (6 bases). Germline loops: CDR1 MNHEY, CDR2 SVGEGT. V was pared by 2 bases and J by 0 bases, with 11 bases between. CDR3 length: 17 residues. The DNA of the CDR3 is TGTGCCAGCAGTTACGACAGGCAAAGCTCCTATAATTCACCCCTCCACTTT. Translated: CASSYDRQSSYNSPLHF.